This TCR beta chain is drawn from a study of blood T cell repertoires in COVID-19. Study at large: Collection of acute and convalescent COVID-19 samples took place in the United States, Italy and Spain. T cells, B-cell-depleted T cells, or PBMCs provided the cDNA or gDNA that served as material.

This clone was seen a handful of times. Original data processing: Amplifying reference gene primers gave estimates of nucleated cell counts. TCRdb keeps only in-frame clones here, not all; method: immunoSEQ multiplex PCR. The DNA gave D and trimming, while V, J and clone size come from that table. The sample holds some 150,000 clones, about four fifths seen once. V gave up 5 bases and J gave up 7 bases, with 14 bases separating them. The length of the CDR3 is 13 residues. Per the germline V gene, CDR1 is MNHEY and CDR2 is SVGAGI. The sequencing input was peripheral blood. The chain couples TRBV6-5 to TRBJ1-1; D remains unclear. The sequence derives from a woman aged 55-69 years with acute or convalescent COVID-19. CDR3 region: CASSQVLSFEAFF. As DNA, the CDR3 is TGTGCCAGCAGTCAGGTCCTCTCCTTTGAAGCTTTCTTT.